Listed below are T cell receptor beta chains from one sample, sequenced in a study of cytomegalovirus exposure and HLA in healthy donors. The protocol was immunoSEQ multiplex PCR, while the TCRdb copy is restricted to in-frame clones and leaves out a portion. There are about 160,000 clones in the sample; 70% to 85% occur only once, and 2% to 2.5% lies in the top ten. Sequenced sample: PBMCs. The receptors shown here come from a man aged 45-60 years in good health and CMV-seropositive. The CDR3 runs from the conserved cysteine through the conserved F or W. A D gene is named only where the DNA matches it firmly. Clone size is given for some rows only: seen once, a few or many times, or a class if the clone is expanded.

length: 13
size: -
V: TRBV2
D: -
J: TRBJ1-1
CDR3: CASSQGANTEAFF
DNA: TGTGCCAGCAGTCAGGGCGCGAACACTGAAGCTTTCTTT

length: 19
size: -
V: TRBV11-2
D: -
J: TRBJ2-3
CDR3: CASSLAPARPPVNRDTQYF
DNA: TGTGCCAGCAGCTTAGCTCCGGCCCGACCACCGGTAAACAGGGATACGCAGTATTTT

length: 14
size: -
V: TRBV11-2
D: -
J: TRBJ1-1
CDR3: CASSPVRGGTEAFF
DNA: TGTGCCAGCAGCCCCGTCAGGGGAGGGACTGAAGCTTTCTTT

length: 15
size: -
V: TRBV7-9
D: -
J: TRBJ2-3
CDR3: CASSVGRGGADTQYF
DNA: TGTGCCAGCAGCGTAGGGAGGGGGGGGGCAGATACGCAGTATTTT

length: 16
size: -
V: TRBV18
D: TRBD1
J: TRBJ2-7
CDR3: CASSPISRTGSYEQYF
DNA: TGTGCCAGCTCACCCATTTCCCGGACAGGGTCCTACGAGCAGTACTTC

length: 12
size: -
V: TRBV6-5
D: -
J: TRBJ1-6
CDR3: CASSRSTLPLHF
DNA: TGTGCCAGCAGTCGGAGTACCTTACCCCTCCACTTT

length: 16
size: once
V: TRBV7-8
D: TRBD1
J: TRBJ1-5
CDR3: CASSLTGGFSNQPQHF
DNA: TGTGCCAGCAGCTTAACAGGGGGGTTTAGCAATCAGCCCCAGCATTTT

length: 13
size: -
V: TRBV5-1
D: -
J: TRBJ2-2
CDR3: CASSFQGTGELFF
DNA: TGCGCCAGCAGCTTTCAGGGCACCGGGGAGCTGTTTTTT

length: 17
size: -
V: TRBV6-1
D: TRBD1
J: TRBJ1-6
CDR3: CASSERPPDRGDSPLHF
DNA: TGTGCCAGCAGTGAAAGACCCCCGGACAGGGGGGATTCACCCCTCCACTTT

length: 15
size: few
V: TRBV28
D: -
J: TRBJ2-3
CDR3: CASSLQGTSTDTQYF
DNA: TGTGCCAGCAGTTTACAGGGGACAAGCACAGATACGCAGTATTTT

length: 16
size: -
V: TRBV6-4
D: TRBD1
J: TRBJ2-2
CDR3: CASSDYYRGGDGELFF
DNA: TGTGCCAGCAGTGACTATTACAGGGGCGGTGACGGGGAGCTGTTTTTT

length: 15
size: -
V: TRBV5-1
D: TRBD1
J: TRBJ2-5
CDR3: CASRLRQGTVETQYF
DNA: TGCGCCAGCAGGTTGAGACAGGGGACCGTGGAGACCCAGTACTTC

length: 15
size: -
V: TRBV7-2
D: TRBD1
J: TRBJ1-1
CDR3: CASSLEDRRNTEAFF
DNA: TGTGCCAGCAGCTTAGAGGACAGGAGGAACACTGAAGCTTTCTTT

length: 16
size: few
V: TRBV19
D: TRBD1
J: TRBJ1-5
CDR3: CASSPMTGHHNQPQHF
DNA: TGTGCCAGTAGTCCCATGACAGGGCATCATAATCAGCCCCAGCATTTT

length: 16
size: few
V: TRBV5-4
D: TRBD2
J: TRBJ2-1
CDR3: CASSWTSGVGRNEQFF
DNA: TGTGCCAGCAGCTGGACTAGCGGGGTTGGTAGGAATGAGCAGTTCTTC

length: 15
size: -
V: TRBV7-2
D: TRBD1
J: TRBJ1-2
CDR3: CASSRIGDRGTGYTF
DNA: TGTGCCAGCAGTCGTATTGGGGACAGGGGAACTGGCTACACCTTC

length: 13
size: once
V: TRBV6-6
D: TRBD1
J: TRBJ2-1
CDR3: CATGTGLDNEQFF
DNA: TGTGCCACCGGGACAGGGCTCGACAATGAGCAGTTCTTC

length: 19
size: -
V: TRBV7-9
D: TRBD1
J: TRBJ1-5
CDR3: CASSPIPRSGQGSNQPQHF
DNA: TGTGCCAGCAGCCCCATCCCCCGTTCGGGACAGGGCTCCAATCAGCCCCAGCATTTT

length: 17
size: few
V: TRBV10-2
D: TRBD1
J: TRBJ1-1
CDR3: CASSESKAGGWYTEAFF
DNA: TGCGCCAGCAGTGAGTCGAAGGCAGGGGGCTGGTATACTGAAGCTTTCTTT

length: 13
size: -
V: TRBV7-6
D: -
J: TRBJ1-1
CDR3: CASSIGVNTEAFF
DNA: TGTGCCAGCAGCATTGGAGTGAACACTGAAGCTTTCTTT